This record covers a single T cell receptor (beta chain). These data belong to a study of blood T cell repertoires in COVID-19. Study-wide background: Sites across the United States, Italy and Spain contributed samples from acute and convalescent COVID-19. PBMCs, B-cell-depleted T cells, or T cells were the source of the cDNA or gDNA that made up the material.

Under the authors' procedure: Amplified reference gene primers provided the basis for estimating nucleated cell counts. Here immunoSEQ multiplex PCR was the method, and the copy in TCRdb shows in-frame clones only, minus some. V and J calls and clone size are copied from that table; D and trimming were computed from the DNA. Here the sample spans about 88,000 clones, about 85% being singletons. This CDR3 contains 15 residues. Between the trimmed V and J ends, which lost 0 bases and 2 bases, there was a span of 10 bases. CDR1 is SGHRS and CDR2 is YFSETQ in the germline V gene. The sample comprised peripheral blood. The chain links TRBV5-1 to TRBJ2-3, with D maybe TRBD2 (6 bases). The sequence was obtained from a woman in her sixties or seventies with acute or convalescent COVID-19. The CDR3: CASSLAGGITDTQYF. In nucleotides, the CDR3 is TGCGCCAGCAGCTTGGCCGGGGGAATCACAGATACGCAGTATTTT.